The 30 T cell receptor beta chains reported below all come from one sample, sequenced in a study of T cells expressing NK-cell markers. TCRdb reprocessed the 5' RACE reads; each CDR3 protein has one entry and no DNA is given. The sample totals about 430,000 distinct CDR3 sequences. The sample consisted of blood T cells: a sorted CD56 or NKG2C T cell subset, CD4+ or CD8+ T cells, or bulk PBMC T cells (not recorded which). The receptors here all came from a woman aged 50 to 60 in good health.

The chain employs TRBV5-1 and TRBJ2-7; TCRdb names TRBD1, which stays unverified in the absence of DNA. Germline CDR1 and CDR2: SGHRS and YFSETQ. CDR3 size: 15 residues. The CDR3 sequence is CASSSRTGHTYEQYF. The full variable domain, with the rest looked up from reference TRBV5-1 and TRBJ2-7, is KAGVTQTPRYLIKTRGQQVTLSCSPISGHRSVSWYQQTPGQGLQFLFEYFSETQRNKGNFPGRFSGRQFSNSRSEMNVSTLELGDSALYLCASSSRTGHTYEQYFGPGTRLTVT.

The chain recombines TRBV10-1 with TRBJ1-1; TCRdb's D call of TRBD1 is untestable without DNA. Germline V lookup: CDR1 WNHNN, CDR2 SYGVQD (reference sequence). This CDR3 is 14 amino acids long. The CDR3 spells CASSEFTGSGEAFF.

This chain links TRBV7-2 with TRBJ1-6; TCRdb's D gene call, TRBD1, goes unchecked for lack of DNA. The germline gives CDR1 SGHTA, CDR2 FQGNSA. CDR3 length: 15 amino acids. The CDR3 region is CASSKYAGVNSPLHF.

The rearrangement joins TRBV10-3 to TRBJ1-1; TCRdb's D call, TRBD1, is unchecked because there is no DNA. The CDR3 sequence is 14 residues long. Germline CDR1 is ENHRY and CDR2 is SYGVKD. The CDR3 sequence: CAISESIRRPEAFF.

CDR3 region: CASSFSRGDRRTF. The gene calls are TRBV12-3 or TRBV12-4 and TRBJ1-2; absent DNA, TCRdb's TRBD1 call cannot be checked. The CDR3 has 13 residues.

The chain carries TRBV10-3 and TRBJ1-5; TCRdb gives TRBD1 as the D gene, but with no DNA this cannot be confirmed. CDR3 length: 15 residues. Germline loops: CDR1 ENHRY, CDR2 SYGVKD. The CDR3 sequence is CAISDAWGGFKPQHF.

The rearrangement uses TRBV12-3 or TRBV12-4 and TRBJ2-1. This CDR3 has 12 residues. The CDR3 here is CASSFGRSQQFF.

The V and J genes are TRBV5-1 and TRBJ2-1; there is no DNA to check the TCRdb D call of TRBD2. The germline gives CDR1 SGHRS, CDR2 YFSETQ. The CDR3 loop spans 17 amino acids. CDR3 in amino acids: CASSFGLATVLNNEQFF.

The chain carries TRBV11-3 and TRBJ2-3. CDR1 is SGHNT and CDR2 is YENEEA in the germline V gene. The CDR3 totals 11 residues. CDR3 loop: CASSSRYTQYF. Full variable domain (rest looked up from reference TRBV11-3 and TRBJ2-3): EAGVVQSPRYKIIEKKQPVAFWCNPISGHNTLYWYLQNLGQGPELLIRYENEEAVDDSQLPKDRFSAERLKGVDSTLKIQPAELGDSAVYLCASSSRYTQYFGPGTRLTVL.

The chain carries TRBV6-6 and TRBJ2-1; without DNA, the TCRdb call of TRBD2 cannot be checked. Germline V gene lookup returns CDR1 MNHNY and CDR2 SVGAGI (reference sequence). There are 16 residues in the CDR3. CDR3 residues: CASSFGTSGTLNEQFF.

The V and J genes are TRBV7-3 and TRBJ2-7; there is no DNA to check the TCRdb D call of TRBD1. CDR1 is SGHTA and CDR2 is FQGTGA in the germline V gene. This CDR3 comprises 16 residues. The CDR3 loop is CASSYPVGGNSYEQYF.

The chain joins TRBV5-1 to TRBJ1-1; TCRdb outputs TRBD1, but without DNA this stays unchecked. Germline V gene sequence: CDR1 SGHRS, CDR2 YFSETQ. The CDR3 extends over 16 amino acids. Here the CDR3 reads CASSLGQGEGSTEAFF.

The chain is built from TRBV6-5 and TRBJ2-3; TCRdb's D call of TRBD1 is untestable without DNA. Germline V CDR1 and CDR2: MNHEY, SVGAGI. CDR3 length: 16 amino acids. The CDR3: CASSYSGTGRTDTQYF.

CDR3 region: CASSLVLTWGTSTDTQYF. The rearrangement joins TRBV4-1 to TRBJ2-3; TCRdb lists TRBD1, though no DNA is available to test this call. The CDR3 has 18 residues. Looked up from germline, CDR1 is MGHRA and CDR2 is YSYEKL.

The rearrangement uses TRBV5-1 and TRBJ2-7; TCRdb designates TRBD2, a call that cannot be tested without DNA. The CDR3 runs to 16 residues. Looked up from germline, CDR1 is SGHRS and CDR2 is YFSETQ. CDR3 sequence reads: CASSTRTAPLRDEQYF. Variable domain in full (rest from reference TRBV5-1 and TRBJ2-7): KAGVTQTPRYLIKTRGQQVTLSCSPISGHRSVSWYQQTPGQGLQFLFEYFSETQRNKGNFPGRFSGRQFSNSRSEMNVSTLELGDSALYLCASSTRTAPLRDEQYFGPGTRLTVT.

This chain links TRBV20-1 with TRBJ1-1; the D call of TRBD1 rests on TCRdb alone, since no DNA is present to check it. This CDR3 comprises 14 residues. Germline loops: CDR1 DFQATT, CDR2 SNEGSKA (reference sequence). The CDR3 is CSARLAGGVTEAFF.

The V gene is TRBV24-1, the J gene TRBJ2-1; the TCRdb D gene call, TRBD2, has no DNA to confirm it. Germline loops: CDR1 KGHDR, CDR2 SFDVKD. CDR3 length: 15 residues. CDR3 region: CATSLIAGDANEQFF.

The V call is TRBV7-8, the J call TRBJ2-1; without DNA, the TCRdb call of TRBD1 cannot be checked. This CDR3 region has 16 residues. CDR1 SGHVS and CDR2 FQNEAQ come from the germline V gene. CDR3 sequence: CASNSPSGGLNNEQFF. The variable domain in full, completed from reference TRBV7-8 and TRBJ2-1, reads GAGVSQSPRYKVAKRGQDVALRCDPISGHVSLFWYQQALGQGPEFLTYFQNEAQLDKSGLPSDRFFAERPEGSVSTLKIQRTQQEDSAVYLCASNSPSGGLNNEQFFGPGTRLTVL.

The chain couples TRBV12-3 or TRBV12-4 to TRBJ2-7; no DNA is available, so the TRBD2 call from TCRdb remains unchecked. CDR3 length equals 13 residues. CDR3 region: CASTPSPSYEQYF.

V gene TRBV5-5 combines with J gene TRBJ1-2. The CDR3 spans 12 residues. Germline V gene data show CDR1 as SGHKS and CDR2 as YYEKEE (reference sequence). CDR3 protein: CASSTLNYGYTF.

This chain uses TRBV3-1 with TRBJ2-1; TCRdb's D gene call, TRBD2, goes unchecked for lack of DNA. CDR1 is LGHDT and CDR2 is YNNKEL in the germline V gene (reference sequence). There are 18 residues in the CDR3. CDR3 amino acids: CASLKTGGTSGTSNEQFF.

The chain combines TRBV7-9 with TRBJ2-1; without DNA, the TCRdb call of TRBD2 cannot be checked. Germline V gene sequence: CDR1 SEHNR, CDR2 FQNEAQ (reference sequence). The CDR3 loop spans 15 amino acids. CDR3 region: CASSLGGGPGGEQFF.

The chain joins TRBV6-6 to TRBJ2-7; TCRdb returns TRBD2, unconfirmable since there is no DNA. CDR3 length: 15 residues. From germline, CDR1 is MNHNY and CDR2 SVGAGI (reference sequence). The CDR3: CASRILAGDPYEQYF.

Here the CDR3 reads CSARTSGLYNEQFF. The chain employs TRBV20-1 and TRBJ2-1; TCRdb designates TRBD2, a call that cannot be tested without DNA. The CDR3 runs 14 residues. Germline V CDR1 and CDR2: DFQATT, SNEGSKA (reference sequence).

The V call is TRBV29-1, the J call TRBJ2-1; TCRdb's assignment of TRBD2 cannot be checked, as there is no DNA. The germline V gene has CDR1 SQVTM and CDR2 ANQGSEA. The CDR3 covers 14 residues. CDR3: CSVGALAGGLGQFF.

This chain connects TRBV10-3 to TRBJ2-5; lacking DNA, the TRBD2 call made by TCRdb goes unchecked. This CDR3 region has 12 residues. Per germline, CDR1 ENHRY and CDR2 SYGVKD. The CDR3 loop reads CATGLAGETQYF.

V and J are TRBV20-1 and TRBJ2-1; TCRdb's D call, TRBD1, is unchecked because there is no DNA. Per the germline V gene, CDR1 is DFQATT and CDR2 is SNEGSKA (reference sequence). The CDR3 loop spans 15 amino acids. CDR3 in amino acids: CSARESLGVYNEQFF.

The rearrangement joins TRBV7-9 to TRBJ1-3. This CDR3 is built from 16 residues. Germline CDR1 is SEHNR and CDR2 is FQNEAQ (reference sequence). The chain's CDR3 is CASSTNSRRSGNTIYF.

The chain has TRBV5-1 and TRBJ1-4; TCRdb selects TRBD1, and the lack of DNA leaves this call unchecked. The V gene's germline CDR1 is SGHRS and CDR2 YFSETQ. The CDR3 is 15 residues long. CDR3 amino acids: CASSLQGNGREKLFF. Complete variable domain (other parts from reference TRBV5-1 and TRBJ1-4): KAGVTQTPRYLIKTRGQQVTLSCSPISGHRSVSWYQQTPGQGLQFLFEYFSETQRNKGNFPGRFSGRQFSNSRSEMNVSTLELGDSALYLCASSLQGNGREKLFFGSGTQLSVL.

V usage is TRBV12-3 or TRBV12-4 and J usage is TRBJ2-5; without DNA, the TCRdb call of TRBD2 cannot be checked. This CDR3 region has 14 residues. CDR3 loop: CASRLSLVEKTQYF.